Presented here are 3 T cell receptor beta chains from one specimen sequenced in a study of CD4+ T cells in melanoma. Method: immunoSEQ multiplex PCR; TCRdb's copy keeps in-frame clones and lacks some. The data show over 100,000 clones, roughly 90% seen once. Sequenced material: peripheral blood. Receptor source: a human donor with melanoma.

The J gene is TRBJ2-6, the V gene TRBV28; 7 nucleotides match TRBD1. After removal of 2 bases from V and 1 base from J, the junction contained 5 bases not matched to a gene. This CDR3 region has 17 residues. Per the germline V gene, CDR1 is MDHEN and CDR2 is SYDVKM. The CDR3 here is CASSLGAGGSGANVLTF. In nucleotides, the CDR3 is TGTGCCAGCAGTTTAGGGGCAGGGGGATCTGGGGCCAACGTCCTGACTTTC.

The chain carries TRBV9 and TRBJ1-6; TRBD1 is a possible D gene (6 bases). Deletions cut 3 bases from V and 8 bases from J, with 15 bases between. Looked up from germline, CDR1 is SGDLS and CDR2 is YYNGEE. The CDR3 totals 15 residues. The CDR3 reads CASSGLTGADSPLHF. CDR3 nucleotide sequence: TGTGCCAGCAGCGGCCTTACGGGGGCCGATTCACCCCTCCACTTT.

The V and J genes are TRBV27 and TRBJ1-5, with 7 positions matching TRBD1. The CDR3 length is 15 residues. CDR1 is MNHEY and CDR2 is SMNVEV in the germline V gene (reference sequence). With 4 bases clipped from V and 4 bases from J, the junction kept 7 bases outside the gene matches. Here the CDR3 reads CASSSRTGRNQPQHF. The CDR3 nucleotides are TGTGCCAGCAGTTCCCGGACAGGTAGAAATCAGCCCCAGCATTTT.